The 15 T cell receptor beta chains below all came from one sample that was sequenced in a study of shared T cell receptors in the human thymus. TCRdb keeps only in-frame clones here, not all; method: immunoSEQ multiplex PCR. Of about 380,000 clones listed, 85% to 95% are singletons. The specimen was thymocytes. These receptors were obtained from a human donor.

This clone was detected once. The chain is built from TRBV30 and TRBJ2-4, with a possible D match to TRBD1 (6 bases). The CDR3 is made up of 15 amino acids. Germline V gene sequence: CDR1 GTSNPN, CDR2 SVGIG (reference sequence). Trimming took 0 bases from V and 0 from J, leaving 9 bases between them. The CDR3 here is CAWSVGTLAKNIQYF. The CDR3 bases are TGTGCCTGGAGTGTAGGGACACTAGCCAAAAACATTCAGTACTTC.

The V and J genes are TRBV28 and TRBJ2-5; 7 bases line up with TRBD1. CDR1 and CDR2 (germline): MDHEN, SYDVKM. The J segment lost 4 bases and the V segment lost 3 bases, leaving 8 bases of the junction unmatched. This CDR3 is built from 15 residues. The CDR3 here is CASSLRQGEGETQYF. Here the CDR3 DNA reads TGTGCCAGCAGTTTGAGACAGGGAGAGGGAGAGACCCAGTACTTC.

This chain links TRBV27 with TRBJ2-1, with TRBD2 identical over 15 bases. Germline V lookup: CDR1 MNHEY, CDR2 SMNVEV (reference sequence). V was pared by 6 bases and J by 1 base, with 13 bases of the junction left unmatched. There are 20 residues in the CDR3. CDR3 DNA sequence: TGTGCCAGCAGGGCGATTCCGGGACTAGCGGGAGGATTGTCCTACAATGAGCAGTTCTTC. Protein: CASRAIPGLAGGLSYNEQFF.

This chain uses TRBV30 with TRBJ2-2; D remains ambiguous. The CDR3 runs 12 residues. V was shortened by 4 bases and J by 5 bases, with 8 bases between the two germline ends. Germline V gene sequence: CDR1 GTSNPN, CDR2 SVGIG (reference sequence). The CDR3 DNA follows: TGTGCCTGGAATAGGCGGACCGGGGAGCTGTTTTTT. Translating gives CAWNRRTGELFF.

This chain links TRBV29-1 with TRBJ2-5; D gene unclear. Trimming pared 6 bases from V and 5 bases from J, leaving 19 bases between. Germline CDR1 SQVTM, CDR2 ANQGSEA. This CDR3 is 14 amino acids long. The CDR3 DNA follows: TGCAGCGTCGAAAGTCGAAAGGGCGAGGAGACCCAGTACTTC. It translates to CSVESRKGEETQYF.

The CDR3 DNA follows: TGTGCCAGCAGCGAAACGGGACTAGCGGAGCAGAGCAAGGGCACAGATACGCAGTATTTT. Translating gives CASSETGLAEQSKGTDTQYF. V usage is TRBV7-3 and J usage is TRBJ2-3; 11 bases fit TRBD2. Germline V CDR1 and CDR2: SGHTA, FQGTGA. The CDR3 spans 20 residues. The ends lost 5 bases at V and 1 base at J; junction bases unmatched: 17.

This clone has a handful of counts. This rearrangement joins TRBV30 to TRBJ1-1; the match to TRBD1 covers 8 bases. Unmatched junction bases numbered 14, after V lost 2 bases and J lost 3 bases. This CDR3 spans 17 amino acids. The germline gives CDR1 GTSNPN, CDR2 SVGIG (reference sequence). CDR3 sequence reads: CAWSPDRVRVKDTEAFF. The CDR3 DNA is TGTGCCTGGAGTCCGGACAGGGTGAGGGTAAAGGACACTGAAGCTTTCTTT.

The J gene is TRBJ1-4, the V gene TRBV2; D uncertain. Between the trimmed V and J ends, which lost 7 bases and 8 bases, there was a span of 17 bases. The CDR3 has 14 residues. Looked up from germline, CDR1 is SNHLY and CDR2 is FYNNEI. The CDR3 coding sequence is TGTGCCAGCATAATTTGGTCAGCTGGGGAAAAACTGTTTTTT. Its translation is CASIIWSAGEKLFF.

The V and J genes are TRBV6-5 and TRBJ2-7, with 7 bases identical to TRBD1. The CDR3 covers 15 residues. The junction had 8 bases not matched to a gene; V was cut back by 5 bases and J by 1 base. CDR1 is MNHEY, CDR2 SVGAGI, per germline. The CDR3 nucleotides are TGTGCCAGCAGTCCAGACAGGGTTCCTTCCTACGAGCAGTACTTC. This encodes CASSPDRVPSYEQYF.

V gene TRBV7-9 combines with J gene TRBJ2-7, with unresolved D. The ends were cut back, 0 bases at V and 4 bases at J, with 13 bases in the middle. This CDR3 is built from 15 residues. CDR1 and CDR2 (germline): SEHNR, FQNEAQ (reference sequence). The CDR3 DNA follows: TGTGCCAGCAGCTTAGCTTCGGGCTACCCTTACGAGCAGTACTTC. The encoded protein is CASSLASGYPYEQYF.

V is TRBV7-2 and J is TRBJ2-5; either TRBD1 or TRBD2 may supply D (5 bases each). This CDR3 spans 16 amino acids. Trimming stripped 5 bases from V and 0 bases from J, with 16 bases between. Germline CDR1 and CDR2: SGHTA and FQGNSA. The CDR3 loop reads CASSPTGATHQETQYF. CDR3 nucleotides: TGTGCCAGCAGCCCCACCGGGGCGACCCACCAAGAGACCCAGTACTTC. Full variable domain (rest looked up from reference TRBV7-2 and TRBJ2-5): GAGVSQSPSNKVTEKGKDVELRCDPISGHTALYWYRQSLGQGLEFLIYFQGNSAPDKSGLPSDRFSAERTGGSVSTLTIQRTQQEDSAVYLCASSPTGATHQETQYFGPGTRLLVL.

The rearrangement links TRBV4-1 to TRBJ2-7; 12 nucleotides line up with TRBD1. This CDR3 has 14 amino acids. Germline V CDR1 and CDR2: MGHRA, YSYEKL. Trimming cost V 4 bases and J 5 bases; bases outside gene matches: 3. The CDR3 loop reads CASSRDRGLNEQYF. The CDR3 DNA sequence: TGCGCCAGCAGCCGGGACAGGGGGCTTAACGAGCAGTACTTC.

The gene calls are TRBV19 and TRBJ2-7; TRBD2 matches at 10 bases. The CDR3 contains 14 residues. V trimming: 5 bases; J trimming: 5 bases; junction bases outside the gene matches: 6. Germline loops: CDR1 LNHDA, CDR2 SQIVND (reference sequence). DNA of the CDR3: TGTGCCAGTAGTGCAGCGGGAGGGCGTAACGAGCAGTACTTC. It encodes CASSAAGGRNEQYF.

The CDR3 region has the DNA TGTGCCAGCAGTTACGGGTTGGATATCACTGAAGCTTTCTTT. Encoded protein: CASSYGLDITEAFF. The chain links TRBV6-5 to TRBJ1-1; D not resolved. Germline V CDR1 and CDR2: MNHEY, SVGAGI. Trimming stripped 2 bases from V and 4 bases from J, with 11 bases between. The CDR3 has 14 amino acids.

The chain links TRBV7-6 to TRBJ2-1; TRBD1 agrees at 9 bases. This CDR3 spans 18 amino acids. The J segment lost 3 bases and the V segment lost 3 bases, leaving 12 bases of the junction unmatched. The germline V gene has CDR1 SGHVS and CDR2 FNYEAQ. The CDR3 DNA reads as TGTGCCAGCAGCTTTCTCACGCCGGGACAGGGAAACTACAATGAGCAGTTCTTC. Its translation is CASSFLTPGQGNYNEQFF.